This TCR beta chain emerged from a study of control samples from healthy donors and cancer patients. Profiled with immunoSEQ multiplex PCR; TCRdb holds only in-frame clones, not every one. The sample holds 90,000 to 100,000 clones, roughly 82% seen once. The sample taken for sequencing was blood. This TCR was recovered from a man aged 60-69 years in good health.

The DNA of the CDR3 is TGCGCCACGGCTAGCGGGCCTACCGATGAGCAGTTCTTC. This codes for CATASGPTDEQFF. This rearrangement joins TRBV5-1 to TRBJ2-1; TRBD2 aligns across 8 bases. The CDR3 runs 13 residues. The germline CDR1 and CDR2 sequences are SGHRS and YFSETQ. Trimming at V came to 9 bases and at J to 8 bases, leaving 10 bases not matched to a gene.